The 32 T cell receptor beta chains in this list originate from one sample, sequenced in a study of cytomegalovirus exposure and HLA in healthy donors. The repertoire was sequenced with immunoSEQ multiplex PCR; TCRdb's copy has only in-frame clones and lacks some. The table lists over 200,000 clones, around 88% of them singletons. Sequenced sample: PBMCs. Receptors were obtained from a woman aged 18-29 years in good health and CMV-seronegative.

A note on this clone: Other DNA variants within this sample encode the same CDR3. The chain uses TRBV7-9 and TRBJ2-3; D remains ambiguous. The ends were cut back, 1 base at V and 4 bases at J, with 6 bases in the middle. The CDR3 is 13 amino acids. Germline CDR1 and CDR2: SEHNR and FQNEAQ (reference sequence). CDR3 loop: CASSLGLADTQYF. CDR3 nucleotide sequence: TGTGCCAGCAGCTTAGGACTGGCAGATACGCAGTATTTT. The entire variable domain, with the rest obtained from reference TRBV7-9 and TRBJ2-3, is as follows: DTGVSQNPRHKITKRGQNVTFRCDPISEHNRLYWYRQTLGQGPEFLTYFQNEAQLEKSRLLSDRFSAERPKGSFSTLEIQRTEQGDSAMYLCASSLGLADTQYFGPGTRLTVL.

V is TRBV11-2 and J is TRBJ2-1, with 9 bases matching TRBD1. The CDR3 spans 12 residues. Germline loops: CDR1 SGHAT, CDR2 FQNNGV. V was pared by 5 bases and J by 15 bases, with 8 bases of the junction left unmatched. CDR3: CASSKPYRGPFF. The CDR3 DNA reads as TGTGCCAGCAGCAAACCATACAGGGGGCCGTTCTTC.

This clone was seen only once. This chain uses TRBV9 with TRBJ1-1; D uncertain. The CDR3 runs 14 residues. Germline V gives CDR1 SGDLS, CDR2 YYNGEE. Trimming pared 3 bases from V and 1 base from J, leaving 10 bases between. CDR3 loop: CASSAGHQNTEAFF. The CDR3 DNA is TGTGCCAGCAGCGCAGGCCACCAGAACACTGAAGCTTTCTTT. The entire variable domain, with the rest obtained from reference TRBV9 and TRBJ1-1, is as follows: DSGVTQTPKHLITATGQRVTLRCSPRSGDLSVYWYQQSLDQGLQFLIQYYNGEERAKGNILERFSAQQFPDLHSELNLSSLELGDSALYFCASSAGHQNTEAFFGQGTRLTVV.

The chain is built from TRBV28 and TRBJ2-2; no definite D call. With 3 bases removed from V and 6 bases from J, the gap between germline ends came to 8 bases. Germline V lookup: CDR1 MDHEN, CDR2 SYDVKM. This CDR3 region has 13 residues. This CDR3 is CASSLLRAGELFF. CDR3 DNA sequence: TGTGCCAGCAGTTTGCTGAGAGCCGGGGAGCTGTTTTTT.

V and J are TRBV28 and TRBJ2-1; 7 bases align to TRBD2. Losses at the gene ends were 4 bases for V and 8 bases for J; bases not matched to a gene: 5. This CDR3 spans 13 amino acids. The germline V gene has CDR1 MDHEN and CDR2 SYDVKM. The CDR3 sequence is CASSWKRDDEQFF. DNA of the CDR3: TGTGCCAGCAGTTGGAAGCGGGACGATGAGCAGTTCTTC.

As for this clone: The sample contains more than one DNA sequence encoding this CDR3. The V gene is TRBV27, the J gene TRBJ2-7; D perhaps matches TRBD1 (5 bases). V was shortened by 3 bases and J by 2 bases, with 8 bases between the two germline ends. Looked up from germline, CDR1 is MNHEY and CDR2 is SMNVEV (reference sequence). CDR3 length equals 13 residues. CDR3 residues: CASSLGRTYEQYF. CDR3 DNA: TGTGCCAGCAGTTTGGGGCGAACCTACGAGCAGTACTTC.

The chain recombines TRBV6-1 with TRBJ2-7; 7 bases map to TRBD2. Germline values: CDR1 MNHNS, CDR2 SASEGT. Germline trimming cut 3 bases from V and 6 bases from J; bases unmatched to any gene: 8. CDR3 length equals 14 residues. The CDR3 region is CASSDVGGPGEQYF. CDR3 DNA sequence: TGTGCCAGCAGTGATGTGGGAGGGCCCGGCGAGCAGTACTTC.

This chain connects TRBV28 to TRBJ1-5; 7 nucleotides match TRBD1. Germline trimming cut 6 bases from V and 2 bases from J; bases unmatched to any gene: 13. Germline V gene data show CDR1 as MDHEN and CDR2 as SYDVKM. The CDR3 sequence is 17 residues long. The CDR3: CASSLLGGTEGNQPQHF. DNA of the CDR3: TGTGCCAGCAGCCTTCTTGGGGGGACAGAAGGCAATCAGCCCCAGCATTTT.

The CDR3 bases are TGTGCCAGCAGCTTCCTGACTAGCGGGATTGAAGAGACCCAGTACTTC. Translated, it gives CASSFLTSGIEETQYF. The V gene is TRBV5-5, the J gene TRBJ2-5, with 11 bases that match TRBD2. The V gene end was trimmed by 2 bases and the J gene end by 3 bases; junction bases not matched to a gene: 6. The CDR3 contains 16 residues. In germline, CDR1 is SGHKS, CDR2 YYEKEE (reference sequence). Based on the CDR3 plus reference TRBV5-5 and TRBJ2-5, the full variable domain is DAGVTQSPTHLIKTRGQQVTLRCSPISGHKSVSWYQQVLGQGPQFIFQYYEKEERGRGNFPDRFSARQFPNYSSELNVNALLLGDSALYLCASSFLTSGIEETQYFGPGTRLLVL.

The rearrangement joins TRBV19 to TRBJ1-1; D is possibly TRBD1 (6 bases). Per the germline V gene, CDR1 is LNHDA and CDR2 is SQIVND (reference sequence). Trimming shortened V by 5 bases and J by 4 bases, and 14 bases separated the two germline ends. This CDR3 has 14 residues. Written as DNA, the CDR3 is TGTGCCAGTAGTCCAAAACAGGGAACCACTGAAGCTTTCTTT. This translates into CASSPKQGTTEAFF.

V gene TRBV6-1 combines with J gene TRBJ1-3, with TRBD1 matching over 7 bases. The CDR3 has 17 residues. The trim removed 4 bases at V and 2 bases at J, leaving 11 bases unmatched. Per germline, CDR1 MNHNS and CDR2 SASEGT. The CDR3 is CASSALMTGQAGNTIYF. The CDR3 DNA reads TGTGCCAGCAGTGCCCTTATGACAGGGCAGGCTGGAAACACCATATATTTT.

This rearrangement joins TRBV6-5 to TRBJ1-1; weak D call: TRBD1 (5 bases). CDR1 and CDR2 from the germline V gene are MNHEY and SVGAGI. With 2 bases removed from V and 5 bases from J, the gap between germline ends came to 9 bases. This CDR3 comprises 13 residues. CDR3 protein: CASSYGGWTEAFF. In DNA, the CDR3 is TGTGCCAGCAGTTACGGGGGGTGGACTGAAGCTTTCTTT.

The chain has TRBV7-9 and TRBJ2-1; D unclear. This CDR3 has 16 amino acids. The germline gives CDR1 SEHNR, CDR2 FQNEAQ (reference sequence). V lost 7 bases and J 0 bases, leaving 16 bases between the germline ends. This chain's CDR3 is CASTPFPISSYNEQFF. CDR3 coding DNA: TGTGCCAGCACCCCATTCCCGATCAGCTCCTACAATGAGCAGTTCTTC.

In its sample, this clone was seen a few times. The genes are TRBV27 and TRBJ1-2, with TRBD1 as a possible D gene (5 bases). CDR3 length equals 12 residues. CDR1 and CDR2 (germline): MNHEY, SMNVEV (reference sequence). V lost 8 bases, J lost 4 bases, and 11 bases lay in between. In DNA, the CDR3 is TGTGCCAGCGGGATGGGGGGCTATGGCTACACCTTC. Residues: CASGMGGYGYTF.

V and J are TRBV6-5 and TRBJ2-2; possibly TRBD1 for D (7 bases). There are 14 residues in the CDR3. The ends were cut back, 6 bases at V and 4 bases at J, with 12 bases in the middle. In germline, CDR1 is MNHEY, CDR2 SVGAGI. CDR3 coding DNA: TGTGCCAGCAGCCGCCAGGGGGGCACCGGGGAGCTGTTTTTT. Protein product: CASSRQGGTGELFF.

The chain is built from TRBV19 and TRBJ2-7, with 9 bases identical to TRBD1. Germline CDR1 reads LNHDA; CDR2 reads SQIVND (reference sequence). V shed 5 bases, J shed 5 bases, and the junction held 13 bases outside the gene matches. The length of the CDR3 is 16 residues. CDR3 amino acids: CASSPPTGGAGNEQYF. The CDR3 DNA sequence: TGTGCCAGTAGTCCGCCCACAGGGGGCGCGGGGAACGAGCAGTACTTC.

About this clone: Germline is not matched at one junction end, which may reflect a read error. The gene calls are TRBV27 and TRBJ2-5; the D is unclear. CDR1 MNHEY and CDR2 SMNVEV come from the germline V gene (reference sequence). The CDR3 runs 13 residues. The CDR3 region has the DNA TGTGCCAGCAGTCCCGCCCCGTACTCAATCCCCCACTTC. It is translated as CASSPAPYSIPHF.

The chain joins TRBV7-6 to TRBJ2-7; 7 bases are shared with TRBD1. The germline V gene encodes CDR1 SGHVS and CDR2 FNYEAQ. CDR3 length: 12 amino acids. After removal of 5 bases from V and 3 bases from J, the junction contained 1 base not matched to a gene. CDR3 bases: TGTGCCAGCAGCGGGGACAGCTACGAGCAGTACTTC. This translates into CASSGDSYEQYF.

The gene calls are TRBV12-5 and TRBJ2-1, with D uncertain. Deletions cut 1 base from V and 7 bases from J, with 11 bases between. CDR3 size: 14 residues. In germline, CDR1 is LGHNT, CDR2 FRNRAP. The CDR3 nucleotides read TGTGCTAGTGGTTTGGGTCAAAACCTAAATGAGCAGTTCTTC. Protein product: CASGLGQNLNEQFF.

The chain couples TRBV29-1 to TRBJ2-7, with D perhaps TRBD2 (5 bases). The V end was cut by 8 bases, the J end by 4 bases, with 24 bases between. This CDR3 has 15 residues. Germline V lookup: CDR1 SQVTM, CDR2 ANQGSEA. CDR3 in amino acids: CSPGGGRNRRYEQYF. For the CDR3, the DNA is TGCAGCCCCGGAGGCGGGCGTAACCGTCGATACGAGCAGTACTTC.

The rearrangement joins TRBV6-1 to TRBJ1-5, with D perhaps matching TRBD1 (6 bases). CDR1 and CDR2 (germline): MNHNS, SASEGT. This CDR3 has 14 residues. Trimming removed 8 bases from V and 5 bases from J, with 16 bases in between. CDR3 bases: TGTGCCAGCGGCCCCTTAAACAGGGATCAGCCCCAGCATTTT. This sequence encodes CASGPLNRDQPQHF.

The CDR3 nucleotides are TGCAGCGTGAGGGAGGGTTACACTGAAGCTTTCTTT. Translated, it gives CSVREGYTEAFF. The chain joins TRBV29-1 to TRBJ1-1; D is unresolved. Germline V gene data show CDR1 as SQVTM and CDR2 as ANQGSEA. The V and J ends lost 6 bases and 3 bases respectively, with 11 bases between them. CDR3 length equals 12 residues.

The chain links TRBV4-1 to TRBJ2-2, with D maybe TRBD1 (6 bases). Germline assignment: CDR1 MGHRA and CDR2 YSYEKL. This CDR3 comprises 15 residues. V was trimmed by 4 bases and J by 5 bases, leaving 14 bases between them. The CDR3 DNA reads as TGCGCCAGCAGCCGAGGAAACAGGGAGACCGGGGAGCTGTTTTTT. Residues: CASSRGNRETGELFF.

The rearrangement uses TRBV7-9 and TRBJ1-2, with D possibly matching TRBD1 (5 bases). Germline CDR1 is SEHNR and CDR2 is FQNEAQ (reference sequence). Trimming cost V 1 base and J 0 bases, with 15 bases left between them. This CDR3 has 17 amino acids. The CDR3 DNA sequence: TGTGCCAGCAGCTTAGTTGGGGCAGCCCGAGCTAACTATGGCTACACCTTC. Translation: CASSLVGAARANYGYTF.

The gene calls are TRBV5-4 and TRBJ2-7, with TRBD1 matching over 10 bases. This CDR3 comprises 15 residues. CDR1 SGHNT and CDR2 YYREEE come from the germline V gene (reference sequence). Losses at the gene ends were 2 bases for V and 5 bases for J; bases not matched to a gene: 7. CDR3 nucleotide sequence: TGTGCCAGCAGCTTCCGACAGGGGGCACGGGACGAGCAGTACTTC. Translating it yields CASSFRQGARDEQYF.

The chain has TRBV21-1 and TRBJ1-2; TRBD1 was called by the table and not checked on the DNA. TRBV21-1 is shown as a pseudogene. CDR3 length: 16 amino acids. The CDR3 region is CASSSKSGTGAGGYTF. The CDR3 coding sequence is TGTGCCAGCAGCTCAAAGTCAGGGACAGGAGCCGGGGGCTACACCTTC.

Note on this clone: Different DNA sequences within this sample yield the same CDR3. The gene calls are TRBV19 and TRBJ2-7; weak D call: TRBD2 (5 bases). Germline V gene data show CDR1 as LNHDA and CDR2 as SQIVND (reference sequence). The CDR3 is 14 residues long. The V and J ends lost 1 base and 3 bases respectively, with 10 bases between them. Here the CDR3 DNA reads TGTGCCAGTAGTATAGGTCGAGGGAGCTACGAGCAGTACTTC. Translating gives CASSIGRGSYEQYF.

In its sample, this clone was seen once. The chain couples TRBV19 to TRBJ2-1, with 8 bases fitting TRBD1. CDR1 and CDR2 (germline): LNHDA, SQIVND (reference sequence). V dropped 3 bases and J dropped 5; count of bases not matched to a gene: 6. This CDR3 is 15 amino acids long. CDR3 region: CASSIQGAPNNEQFF. CDR3 nucleotide sequence: TGTGCCAGTAGTATTCAGGGGGCGCCTAACAATGAGCAGTTCTTC.

The chain uses TRBV2 and TRBJ2-1, with D perhaps matching TRBD1 (5 bases). The CDR3 sequence is 15 residues long. Trimming left V 2 bases short and J 2 bases short, with 10 bases between. The germline CDR1 and CDR2 sequences are SNHLY and FYNNEI. In DNA, the CDR3 is TGTGCCAGCAGTGAAACCACAGGACCCTACAATGAGCAGTTCTTC. Protein: CASSETTGPYNEQFF.

The chain has TRBV7-8 and TRBJ1-5, with 9 positions matching TRBD1. The CDR3 has 16 amino acids. From germline, CDR1 is SGHVS and CDR2 FQNEAQ. V dropped 1 base and J dropped 4; count of bases not matched to a gene: 5. The CDR3 DNA sequence: TGTGCCAGCAGCTTAGAGATAGGACAGGGGAATCAGCCCCAGCATTTT. It specifies CASSLEIGQGNQPQHF.

This clone was detected once. V and J are TRBV2 and TRBJ2-5; possibly TRBD2 for D (6 bases). The J call may be incorrect, as the DNA end agrees better with TRBJ2-7. This CDR3 comprises 12 residues. Germline V lookup: CDR1 SNHLY, CDR2 FYNNEI. Written as DNA, the CDR3 is TGTGCCAGCAGTGACCCGGGAGACGAGCAGTACTTC. Translation: CASSDPGDEQYF.

The chain couples TRBV4-1 to TRBJ2-5; 9 bases fit TRBD1. CDR3 size: 15 residues. The germline V gene encodes CDR1 MGHRA and CDR2 YSYEKL. Germline trimming cut 4 bases from V and 6 bases from J; bases unmatched to any gene: 9. The CDR3 DNA reads TGCGCCAGCAGCCCGCAGGGGACAGGGTCAAAGACCCAGTACTTC. It codes for CASSPQGTGSKTQYF.